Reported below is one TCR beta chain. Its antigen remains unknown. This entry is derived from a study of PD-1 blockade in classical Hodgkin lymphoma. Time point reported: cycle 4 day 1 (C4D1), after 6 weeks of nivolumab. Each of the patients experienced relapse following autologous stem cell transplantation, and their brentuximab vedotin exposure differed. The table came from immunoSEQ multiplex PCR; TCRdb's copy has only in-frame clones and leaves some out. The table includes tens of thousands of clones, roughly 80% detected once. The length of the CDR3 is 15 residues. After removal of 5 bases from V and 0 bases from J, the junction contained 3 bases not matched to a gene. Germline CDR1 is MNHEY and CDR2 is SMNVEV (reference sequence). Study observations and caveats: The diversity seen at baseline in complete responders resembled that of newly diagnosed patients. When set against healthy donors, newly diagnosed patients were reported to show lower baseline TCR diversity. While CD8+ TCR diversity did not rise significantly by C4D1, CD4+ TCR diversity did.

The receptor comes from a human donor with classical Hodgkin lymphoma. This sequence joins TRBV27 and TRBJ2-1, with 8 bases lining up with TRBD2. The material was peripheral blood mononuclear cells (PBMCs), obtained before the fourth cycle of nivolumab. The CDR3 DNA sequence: TGTGCCAGCAGTACCAGCGGGAGCTCCTACAATGAGCAGTTCTTC. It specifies CASSTSGSSYNEQFF.